This TCR beta chain stems from a study of vaccination and CD4 T cells after COVID-19. Study-wide context: Overlapping SARS-CoV-2, HCoV-NL63, HCoV-OC43 and HCoV-229E spike peptides stimulated the cells. Study-level results: Convalescent patients gained a median approximately 90% of their reactive clones only post-vaccination.

Germline V lookup: CDR1 MDHEN, CDR2 SYDVKM. The CDR3 covers 16 residues. Unmatched junction bases numbered 10, after V lost 3 bases and J lost 7 bases. The treatment: roughly 11-day PBMC culture with coronavirus spike peptide pools or control peptides (ViraFEST assay). These CD4+ T cells came from an unexposed donor, sampled before the COVID-19 pandemic (2011-2018). This clonotype was observed once. Its antigen is as yet unknown. Oncomine TCR Beta short-read sequencing was applied to DNA from cultured CD4+ T cells. TCRdb used MiXCR to reprocess the PCR reads, holding one entry per CDR3 protein. In the table there are more than 2,000 distinct CDR3 sequences, around 24% of which are singletons.

The rearrangement links TRBV28 to TRBJ1-5; 9 bases are shared with TRBD1. The receptor was isolated from a human donor in good health. The sequenced sample was CD4+ T cells from blood, cultured in vitro. The CDR3: CASSFKSTGGRQPQHF. The DNA for the CDR3 is TGTGCCAGCAGTTTCAAATCAACAGGGGGCCGGCAGCCCCAGCATTTT.